This is a list of T cell receptor beta chains from one sample in a study of cytomegalovirus exposure and HLA in healthy donors. The protocol was immunoSEQ multiplex PCR, while the TCRdb copy is restricted to in-frame clones and leaves out a portion. The sample carries about 140,000 clones, over 75% recorded once. Input material: PBMCs. These TCRs come from a man younger than 40 in good health. CDR3s include the opening cysteine and the closing phenylalanine or tryptophan. The order of the fields is clone size, D gene, V gene, J gene, CDR3 protein, CDR3 DNA. The D gene is left open where the match is weak. The size of a clone is reported for some rows only, either as once, few or many, or as a class for expanded clones.

NA,TRBD2,TRBV14,TRBJ2-3,CASSQPGLAGPTDTQYF,TGTGCCAGCAGCCAACCGGGACTAGCGGGTCCCACAGATACGCAGTATTTT
NA,TRBD1,TRBV5-6,TRBJ1-4,CASSFGTGSGKLFF,TGTGCCAGCAGCTTCGGGACAGGGAGTGGAAAACTGTTTTTT
once,NA,TRBV6-1,TRBJ1-5,CASRPQAPLNQPQHF,TGTGCCAGCAGACCTCAGGCCCCGCTAAATCAGCCCCAGCATTTT
NA,NA,TRBV4-1,TRBJ2-3,CASSPDITDTQYF,TGCGCCAGCAGCCCCGACATCACAGATACGCAGTATTTT
NA,NA,TRBV18,TRBJ2-1,CASSPLSWTNNEQFF,TGTGCCAGCTCACCCCTCAGCTGGACAAACAATGAGCAGTTCTTC
NA,NA,TRBV5-6,TRBJ2-3,CASSYGLESTDTQYF,TGTGCCAGCAGCTACGGACTGGAATCCACAGATACGCAGTATTTT
NA,NA,TRBV2,TRBJ2-1,CASSDPFGVAYNEQFF,TGTGCCAGCAGTGACCCCTTCGGAGTGGCCTACAATGAGCAGTTCTTC
few,NA,TRBV7-2,TRBJ2-7,CASSVGGGTSYEQYF,TGTGCCAGCAGCGTCGGCGGGGGCACCTCCTACGAGCAGTACTTC
NA,NA,TRBV14,TRBJ2-7,CASSQVPSYEQYF,TGTGCCAGCAGCCAAGTTCCTTCCTACGAGCAGTACTTC
NA,NA,TRBV7-9,TRBJ1-1,CASSLRGALDTEAFF,TGTGCCAGCAGCTTACGAGGTGCCTTGGACACTGAAGCTTTCTTT
NA,NA,TRBV6-1,TRBJ2-7,CASYRFQGSEQYF,TGTGCCAGCTACCGATTCCAGGGATCCGAGCAGTACTTC
NA,TRBD1,TRBV7-9,TRBJ1-2,CASSPGQGQVDHYGYTF,TGTGCCAGCAGCCCGGGACAGGGGCAAGTGGACCACTATGGCTACACCTTC
NA,NA,TRBV29-1,TRBJ2-6,CSVDGGSGANVLTF,TGCAGCGTTGACGGGGGTTCTGGGGCCAACGTCCTGACTTTC
NA,NA,TRBV7-9,TRBJ1-4,CASSFGGYNENLFF,TGTGCCAGCAGCTTTGGGGGGTATAATGAAAATCTGTTTTTT
once,NA,TRBV11-2,TRBJ2-2,CASSYINTGELFF,TGTGCCAGCAGCTATATAAACACCGGGGAGCTGTTTTTT
NA,NA,TRBV7-3,TRBJ2-1,CASSLTPSVNEQFF,TGTGCCAGCAGCTTAACACCTAGCGTCAATGAGCAGTTCTTC
NA,NA,TRBV10-1,TRBJ2-3,CASSESDSEAADTQYF,TGCGCCAGCAGTGAGTCTGACTCTGAGGCCGCAGATACGCAGTATTTT
NA,NA,TRBV4-1,TRBJ2-5,CASGAGGGETQYF,TGCGCCAGCGGAGCAGGGGGAGGAGAGACCCAGTACTTC
NA,NA,TRBV6-1,TRBJ1-5,CASRGLTGNQPQHF,TGTGCCAGCAGGGGCCTGACAGGAAACCAGCCCCAGCATTTT
few,NA,TRBV28,TRBJ2-7,CASSLGLSASNF,TGTGCCAGCAGTTTAGGACTTAGCGCGAGCAACTTC
NA,NA,TRBV4-1,TRBJ1-1,CASSRPSRGSAFF,TGCGCCAGCAGCCGCCCGTCGCGGGGATCAGCTTTCTTT
NA,NA,TRBV10-3,TRBJ1-1,CAIGDGMHTEAFF,TGTGCCATCGGAGACGGGATGCACACTGAAGCTTTCTTT
NA,NA,TRBV27,TRBJ2-1,CASSLRFSPGLGEQFF,TGTGCCAGCAGTTTAAGGTTCAGCCCTGGCCTAGGTGAGCAGTTCTTC
NA,TRBD1,TRBV4-1,TRBJ2-7,CASSLMPGQLYEQYF,TGCGCCAGCAGCCTCATGCCGGGACAGCTCTACGAGCAGTACTTC
NA,NA,TRBV14,TRBJ2-7,CASSPLTRVGAEQYF,TGTGCCAGCAGCCCCCTGACCAGGGTAGGGGCCGAGCAGTACTTC
NA,NA,TRBV7-9,TRBJ2-7,CSSSSTPNSYEQYF,TGTTCCAGCAGCTCTACGCCTAACTCCTACGAGCAGTACTTC
NA,NA,TRBV25-1,TRBJ1-6,CASSRVGDSSPLHF,TGTGCCAGCAGTAGGGTCGGAGACAGCTCACCCCTCCACTTT
NA,NA,TRBV21-1,TRBJ2-5,CASSTPTPGLAGLAPSKETQYF,TGTGCCAGCAGCACTCCGACCCCGGGACTAGCGGGTCTTGCCCCCTCCAAAGAGACCCAGTACTTC
NA,TRBD1,TRBV7-8,TRBJ2-4,CASLPGQGASLGIQYF,TGTGCCAGCTTACCGGGACAGGGCGCCTCACTCGGCATTCAGTACTTC
once,NA,TRBV7-2,TRBJ2-7,CASSYRGGDEQYF,TGTGCCAGCAGCTACCGAGGCGGGGACGAGCAGTACTTC
few,TRBD2,TRBV6-6,TRBJ2-3,CASTLAGGTDTQYF,TGTGCCAGCACCTTAGCGGGAGGTACAGATACGCAGTATTTT
NA,TRBD2,TRBV19,TRBJ2-1,CASGTSGRFGEQFF,TGTGCCAGTGGAACTAGCGGGAGATTTGGTGAGCAGTTCTTC
NA,TRBD1,TRBV15,TRBJ1-1,CATSRDFGTGAFF,TGTGCCACCAGCAGAGATTTCGGGACAGGAGCTTTCTTT
NA,NA,TRBV27,TRBJ1-3,CASSLVRGWDTIYF,TGTGCCAGCAGTTTGGTTAGGGGTTGGGACACCATATATTTT
NA,NA,TRBV7-9,TRBJ2-7,CSSSLAGFEQYF,TGTTCCAGCAGCTTAGCCGGGTTCGAGCAGTACTTC
NA,NA,TRBV7-9,TRBJ2-7,CATQGNFLTTYEQYF,TGTGCCACCCAGGGAAACTTTCTCACCACCTACGAGCAGTACTTC
NA,TRBD2,TRBV5-1,TRBJ2-1,CASSLTSSGANEQFF,TGCGCCAGCAGCTTGACGTCTAGCGGAGCCAATGAGCAGTTCTTC
NA,TRBD2,TRBV7-3,TRBJ2-1,CASSPSGMKQFF,TGTGCCAGCAGCCCTAGCGGAATGAAGCAGTTCTTC
NA,NA,TRBV18,TRBJ1-1,CASSPSRGASNTEAFF,TGTGCCAGCTCACCCAGTCGAGGAGCCAGTAACACTGAAGCTTTCTTT
NA,NA,TRBV5-1,TRBJ1-6,CASRRTFSSYNSPLHF,TGCGCCAGCAGGAGGACTTTCAGCTCCTATAATTCACCCCTCCACTTT
NA,TRBD1,TRBV12-5,TRBJ1-1,CASGRQGGTEAFF,TGTGCTAGTGGAAGACAGGGAGGCACTGAAGCTTTCTTT
NA,NA,TRBV9,TRBJ2-7,CASSVSSSYEQYF,TGTGCCAGCAGCGTCAGTTCATCCTACGAGCAGTACTTC
NA,NA,TRBV11-3,TRBJ2-5,CASSFWVSGFETQYF,TGTGCCAGCAGCTTCTGGGTATCAGGGTTTGAGACCCAGTACTTC
NA,TRBD1,TRBV28,TRBJ1-5,CASSQGGSNQPQHF,TGTGCCAGCTCACAGGGGGGTAGCAATCAGCCCCAGCATTTT
NA,NA,TRBV30,TRBJ1-6,CAWSRQGNSPLHF,TGTGCCTGGAGTCGGCAGGGGAATTCACCCCTCCACTTT
NA,TRBD1,TRBV25-1,TRBJ2-7,CASSAGLDRGNEQYF,TGTGCCAGCAGTGCTGGGCTCGACAGGGGCAACGAGCAGTACTTC